The 32 T cell receptor beta chains in this list originate from one sample, sequenced in a study of PD-1 blockade in classical Hodgkin lymphoma. Time point here: cycle 4 day 1 (C4D1), after five to seven weeks of nivolumab. All the patients suffered relapse after autologous stem cell transplantation, and brentuximab vedotin exposure differed. The study purified CD4+ T cells from thawed PBMCs using magnetic negative selection. Method: immunoSEQ multiplex PCR; TCRdb's copy keeps in-frame clones and lacks some. This sample has about 28,000 clones; roughly 80% occur once, and the top ten carry 0.57%. Material: CD4+ T cells from blood, obtained before the fourth cycle of nivolumab. The receptors here all came from a human donor with classical Hodgkin lymphoma.

The chain employs TRBV9 and TRBJ2-3, with 10 nucleotides matching TRBD2. The CDR3 runs 18 residues. Looked up from germline, CDR1 is SGDLS and CDR2 is YYNGEE. Germline trimming cut 3 bases from V and 2 bases from J; bases unmatched to any gene: 12. CDR3 sequence reads: CASSAYGTSVPNTDTQYF. In DNA, the CDR3 is TGTGCCAGCAGCGCTTACGGGACTAGCGTCCCAAACACAGATACGCAGTATTTT.

CDR3 amino acids: CASSTQIRDTIYF. CDR3 coding DNA: TGTGCCAGCAGCACGCAGATAAGGGACACCATATATTTT. This chain joins TRBV7-9 and TRBJ1-3, with D uncertain. The germline V and J ends were trimmed by 5 bases and 8 bases, with 13 bases remaining between them. The germline V gene has CDR1 SEHNR and CDR2 FQNEAQ (reference sequence). This CDR3 region has 13 residues.

In the case of this clone: An end of the junction differs from the germline gene, which may be a read error. V and J are TRBV6-4 and TRBJ1-2; 7 bases agree with TRBD1. Germline V gene data show CDR1 as MRHNA and CDR2 as SNTAGT. The CDR3 is 14 amino acids. The CDR3 region has the DNA TGTGCCAGCGGTGACTACCCGACAGGGTCTGGCTACACCTTC. Encoded protein: CASGDYPTGSGYTF.

This CDR3 is CASSPKTGLYEQYF. Written as DNA, the CDR3 is TGTGCCAGCAGCCCCAAGACAGGTCTCTACGAGCAGTACTTC. The chain is built from TRBV7-2 and TRBJ2-7; a weak D match, TRBD1 (6 bases). CDR1 is SGHTA and CDR2 is FQGNSA in the germline V gene. This CDR3 region has 14 residues. Trimming pared 5 bases from V and 3 bases from J, leaving 14 bases between.

This chain connects TRBV6-1 to TRBJ1-2; tentative D call: TRBD1 (5 bases). Trimming took off 1 base at V and 3 bases at J, with 9 bases between the two ends. CDR1 and CDR2 from the germline V gene are MNHNS and SASEGT. This CDR3 contains 14 residues. In DNA form, the CDR3 reads TGTGCCAGCAGTGAAGGTGGGGGTTACTATGGCTACACCTTC. It is translated as CASSEGGGYYGYTF.

The V gene is TRBV7-6, the J gene TRBJ2-1, with D tentatively TRBD1 (7 bases). The V gene lost 5 bases and the J gene lost 8 bases, with 16 bases spanning the gap. Per germline, CDR1 SGHVS and CDR2 FNYEAQ. CDR3 length: 14 residues. CDR3 in amino acids: CASSAGTAGDEQFF. The DNA for the CDR3 is TGTGCCAGCAGCGCGGGGACAGCCGGGGATGAGCAGTTCTTC.

The chain couples TRBV6-1 to TRBJ2-7; D perhaps matches TRBD2 (5 bases). Looked up from germline, CDR1 is MNHNS and CDR2 is SASEGT. The CDR3 length is 15 residues. V lost 2 bases, J lost 4 bases, and 15 bases lay in between. CDR3 coding DNA: TGTGCCAGCAGTGAACAACTAGTTTTTGGGTACGAGCAGTACTTC. Translation gives CASSEQLVFGYEQYF.

V usage is TRBV7-2 and J usage is TRBJ2-3; D is possibly TRBD1 (6 bases). The V gene lost 1 base and the J gene lost 4 bases, with 12 bases spanning the gap. Germline CDR1 and CDR2: SGHTA and FQGNSA. The CDR3 runs 15 residues. In nucleotides, the CDR3 is TGTGCCAGCAGCTTAGTAACAGGGAAGGCAGATACGCAGTATTTT. It encodes CASSLVTGKADTQYF.

The chain uses TRBV10-3 and TRBJ2-5, with TRBD1 matching over 9 bases. The V segment lost 2 bases and the J segment 4 bases; nucleotides outside the gene matches: 11. Per the germline V gene, CDR1 is ENHRY and CDR2 is SYGVKD. CDR3 length: 17 residues. CDR3 sequence: CAISEPSGQGNRETQYF. The CDR3 DNA sequence: TGTGCCATCAGTGAGCCTTCGGGACAGGGTAACAGAGAGACCCAGTACTTC.

This clone was observed once. J is TRBJ1-3 and V is TRBV7-8; 10 nucleotides agree with TRBD1. Germline trimming cut 2 bases from V and 1 base from J; bases unmatched to any gene: 2. Germline-derived CDR1 and CDR2 are SGHVS and FQNEAQ. CDR3 length: 16 residues. In nucleotides, the CDR3 is TGTGCCAGCAGCTTATGGGGACAGGGGTCTGGAAACACCATATATTTT. Its translation is CASSLWGQGSGNTIYF. Combining the CDR3 with reference TRBV7-8 and TRBJ1-3 gives the whole variable domain GAGVSQSPRYKVAKRGQDVALRCDPISGHVSLFWYQQALGQGPEFLTYFQNEAQLDKSGLPSDRFFAERPEGSVSTLKIQRTQQEDSAVYLCASSLWGQGSGNTIYFGEGSWLTVV.

This clone was seen a single time. The rearrangement joins TRBV6-6 to TRBJ1-5; the D gene is possibly TRBD1 (6 bases). Per the germline V gene, CDR1 is MNHNY and CDR2 is SVGAGI (reference sequence). V was cut by 2 bases and J by 6 bases, with 11 bases left in between. This CDR3 is 14 amino acids long. The CDR3 DNA sequence: TGTGCCAGCAGTTACATGGGGGCTGGTCAGCCCCAGCATTTT. Translated, it gives CASSYMGAGQPQHF.

The chain recombines TRBV4-1 with TRBJ1-5, with 7 bases identical to TRBD1. The length of the CDR3 is 17 residues. Germline V gene lookup returns CDR1 MGHRA and CDR2 YSYEKL. V was clipped by 3 bases and J by 6 bases; unmatched bases: 14. This CDR3 is CASSQPPGGGLGQPQHF. In DNA, the CDR3 is TGCGCCAGCAGCCAGCCCCCAGGGGGGGGTCTTGGTCAGCCCCAGCATTTT.

This clone appeared a few times. The chain carries TRBV19 and TRBJ2-2; the D is unclear. From germline, CDR1 is LNHDA and CDR2 SQIVND (reference sequence). The CDR3 is 11 residues long. V was shortened by 3 bases and J by 9 bases, with 5 bases between the two germline ends. DNA for the CDR3: TGTGCCAGTAGTATTTTCCGGGAGCTGTTTTTT. Protein product: CASSIFRELFF.

The V gene is TRBV29-1, the J gene TRBJ2-1; possible D gene TRBD2, 6 bases. This CDR3 contains 16 residues. Germline V lookup: CDR1 SQVTM, CDR2 ANQGSEA. V was clipped by 3 bases and J by 0 bases, with 15 bases between them. The CDR3: CSVEDRRGSSYNEQFF. The CDR3 region has the DNA TGCAGCGTTGAGGACCGCCGGGGGAGCTCCTACAATGAGCAGTTCTTC.

This clone was detected only a few times. This chain links TRBV4-1 with TRBJ1-1; unclear D gene. V dropped 0 bases and J dropped 4 bases, with 15 bases sitting between them. CDR3 length: 16 residues. Germline V gene lookup returns CDR1 MGHRA and CDR2 YSYEKL. CDR3 sequence (DNA): TGCGCCAGCAGCCAAGATTGGTCACACCCGGGCACTGAAGCTTTCTTT. This gives the protein CASSQDWSHPGTEAFF.

CDR3 sequence reads: CASSSLAETYNEQFF. The CDR3 DNA reads as TGTGCCAGTAGTTCACTAGCGGAGACCTACAATGAGCAGTTCTTC. V gene TRBV19 combines with J gene TRBJ2-1, with 8 bases identical to TRBD2. The length of the CDR3 is 15 residues. V gave up 5 bases and J gave up 2 bases; unmatched junction bases: 5. Per germline, CDR1 LNHDA and CDR2 SQIVND (reference sequence).

The chain links TRBV29-1 to TRBJ2-3; D unresolved. The CDR3 is 14 residues long. Germline V gene lookup returns CDR1 SQVTM and CDR2 ANQGSEA. Trimming removed 2 bases from V and 3 bases from J, with 12 bases in between. The CDR3 sequence is CSVEIPFMTDTQYF. CDR3 in DNA: TGCAGCGTTGAAATCCCATTTATGACAGATACGCAGTATTTT.

The J gene is TRBJ1-6, the V gene TRBV5-1, with 10 bases aligning to TRBD1. The germline V gene has CDR1 SGHRS and CDR2 YFSETQ. Trimming took 4 bases from V and 7 from J; bases not matched to a gene: 5. This CDR3 region has 15 residues. CDR3 region: CASSLDRGINSPLHF. The CDR3 bases are TGCGCCAGCAGCCTGGACAGGGGGATCAATTCACCCCTCCACTTT. Together with reference TRBV5-1 and TRBJ1-6, the CDR3 gives the full variable domain: KAGVTQTPRYLIKTRGQQVTLSCSPISGHRSVSWYQQTPGQGLQFLFEYFSETQRNKGNFPGRFSGRQFSNSRSEMNVSTLELGDSALYLCASSLDRGINSPLHFGNGTRLTVT.

This clone was seen a handful of times. The rearrangement uses TRBV5-4 and TRBJ2-7; 11 nucleotides align to TRBD2. Unmatched junction bases numbered 4, after V lost 3 bases and J lost 2 bases. CDR1 is SGHNT and CDR2 is YYREEE in the germline V gene (reference sequence). The CDR3 runs 15 residues. CDR3 in amino acids: CASSSRLAGTYEQYF. CDR3 coding DNA: TGTGCCAGCAGCTCCAGACTAGCGGGGACCTACGAGCAGTACTTC.

This chain joins TRBV5-1 and TRBJ2-2, with 7 bases lining up with TRBD1. V gave up 3 bases and J gave up 6 bases; unmatched junction bases: 8. Germline lookup yields CDR1 SGHRS and CDR2 YFSETQ. The CDR3 sequence is 15 residues long. The CDR3 coding sequence is TGCGCCAGCAGCTCCGAGACAGGGTTCGCCGGGGAGCTGTTTTTT. Its translation is CASSSETGFAGELFF.

This clone was seen only once. The rearrangement links TRBV18 to TRBJ2-7; 10 nucleotides match TRBD1. From germline, CDR1 is KGHSH and CDR2 LQKENI. V shed 4 bases, J shed 3 bases, and the junction held 9 bases outside the gene matches. The CDR3 is made up of 16 amino acids. CDR3: CASSLLGQGGGYEQYF. CDR3 DNA: TGTGCCAGCTCACTCCTCGGACAGGGGGGGGGCTACGAGCAGTACTTC.

This clone showed up just a few times. The CDR3 protein is CSVEGGYEQYF. In nucleotides, the CDR3 is TGCAGCGTTGAGGGCGGTTACGAGCAGTACTTC. V and J are TRBV29-1 and TRBJ2-7; D unresolved. Trimming took 3 bases from V and 4 from J, leaving 7 bases between them. The CDR3 runs 11 residues. Germline lookup yields CDR1 SQVTM and CDR2 ANQGSEA.

This rearrangement joins TRBV7-3 to TRBJ1-6; D unclear. CDR3 length: 16 amino acids. V was shortened by 1 base and J by 0 bases, with 7 bases between the two germline ends. Germline V gives CDR1 SGHTA, CDR2 FQGTGA. The DNA for the CDR3 is TGTGCCAGCAGCTTAATGGGGAGCTCCTATAATTCACCCCTCCACTTT. This sequence encodes CASSLMGSSYNSPLHF.

This sequence joins TRBV5-1 and TRBJ2-5, with 7 nucleotides matching TRBD1. The CDR3 extends over 14 amino acids. The ends lost 3 bases at V and 2 bases at J; junction bases unmatched: 4. In germline, CDR1 is SGHRS, CDR2 YFSETQ. The CDR3 sequence: CASSSGQLQETQYF. In DNA, the CDR3 is TGCGCCAGCAGCTCGGGACAGCTACAAGAGACCCAGTACTTC.

The chain joins TRBV7-3 to TRBJ1-2, with D maybe TRBD1 (6 bases). Deletions cut 5 bases from V and 8 bases from J, with 21 bases between. The CDR3 is made up of 15 amino acids. The germline gives CDR1 SGHTA, CDR2 FQGTGA. The CDR3 sequence is CASSPGPVGARGYTF. The CDR3 nucleotides read TGTGCCAGCAGCCCCGGACCCGTGGGGGCGCGGGGCTACACCTTC.

The chain carries TRBV5-1 and TRBJ2-1; 9 nucleotides align to TRBD1. Per the germline V gene, CDR1 is SGHRS and CDR2 is YFSETQ. J was trimmed by 6 bases and V by 6 bases; bases with no gene match: 10. CDR3 size: 15 residues. The CDR3 spells CASISGQGNFNEQFF. In DNA form, the CDR3 reads TGCGCCAGCATTTCGGGACAGGGCAACTTCAATGAGCAGTTCTTC.

The chain recombines TRBV2 with TRBJ2-5, with no clear D. The CDR3 totals 11 residues. Germline lookup yields CDR1 SNHLY and CDR2 FYNNEI. Trimming took 5 bases from V and 3 from J, leaving 4 bases between them. CDR3 nucleotide sequence: TGTGCCAGCAGTACAGAAGAGACCCAGTACTTC. Its translation is CASSTEETQYF.

This CDR3 is CAISESARETQYF. CDR3 in DNA: TGTGCCATCAGTGAGTCGGCACGGGAGACCCAGTACTTC. The chain has TRBV10-3 and TRBJ2-5; D gene ambiguous. Trimming stripped 0 bases from V and 5 bases from J, with 7 bases between. The CDR3 sequence is 13 residues long. Germline V gene data show CDR1 as ENHRY and CDR2 as SYGVKD.

The chain carries TRBV7-9 and TRBJ2-6; no clear D gene. This CDR3 is built from 16 residues. Deletions cut 1 base from V and 0 bases from J, with 7 bases between. CDR1 SEHNR and CDR2 FQNEAQ come from the germline V gene (reference sequence). For the CDR3, the DNA is TGTGCCAGCAGCTTAGGACGGGCCTCTGGGGCCAACGTCCTGACTTTC. Amino acid sequence: CASSLGRASGANVLTF. Looking up the rest from reference TRBV7-9 and TRBJ2-6 gives the full variable domain: DTGVSQNPRHKITKRGQNVTFRCDPISEHNRLYWYRQTLGQGPEFLTYFQNEAQLEKSRLLSDRFSAERPKGSFSTLEIQRTEQGDSAMYLCASSLGRASGANVLTFGAGSRLTVL.

This clone turned up a few times. The chain combines TRBV10-3 with TRBJ1-1; D remains unclear. There are 12 residues in the CDR3. Trimming took off 0 bases at V and 4 bases at J, with 3 bases between the two ends. The germline V gene has CDR1 ENHRY and CDR2 SYGVKD. CDR3 sequence: CAISESFTEAFF. Written as DNA, the CDR3 is TGTGCCATCAGTGAGTCGTTCACTGAAGCTTTCTTT.

This clone occurred a few times. The rearrangement uses TRBV19 and TRBJ1-5; 7 bases map to TRBD1. J was trimmed by 1 base and V by 6 bases; bases with no gene match: 6. This CDR3 is 15 amino acids long. Germline CDR1 is LNHDA and CDR2 is SQIVND (reference sequence). DNA for the CDR3: TGTGCCAGTAGGGAACAGGGGACCAGCAATCAGCCCCAGCATTTT. It yields the protein CASREQGTSNQPQHF.

The V gene is TRBV6-5, the J gene TRBJ2-3, with 9 nucleotides matching TRBD2. Per the germline V gene, CDR1 is MNHEY and CDR2 is SVGAGI. The length of the CDR3 is 15 residues. Losses at the gene ends were 0 bases for V and 6 bases for J; bases not matched to a gene: 4. In nucleotides, the CDR3 is TGTGCCAGCAGTTACTCTAGCGGGGGATGGGATACGCAGTATTTT. This codes for CASSYSSGGWDTQYF.